This TCR beta chain was retrieved from a study of type 1 regulatory T cells. For the study at large: This in vitro CD4 product, T-allo10, is enriched for Tr1 cells and alloantigen-specific.

TCRdb redid the calling of the reads with MiXCR, one entry per CDR3 protein. The sample includes approximately 100,000 distinct CDR3 sequences, around 30% of them seen just once. Germline loops: CDR1 SGHRS, CDR2 YFSETQ. The CDR3 covers 14 residues. The V gene lost 4 bases and the J gene lost 2 bases, with 13 bases spanning the gap. The sample comprised CD4+ T cells, either the whole sample or a sorted fraction (not recorded which). The V and J genes are TRBV5-1 and TRBJ2-7; D may be TRBD1 or TRBD2 (5 bases each). The TCR comes from a human donor in good health. The CDR3 loop is CASSGTPRPYEQYF. CDR3 coding DNA: TGCGCCAGCAGCGGGACCCCACGTCCCTACGAGCAGTACTTC.